This entry is about one T cell receptor (beta chain). This sample is drawn from a study of control samples from healthy donors and cancer patients. V gave up 0 bases and J gave up 3 bases, with 13 bases separating them. Germline CDR1 reads SGDLS; CDR2 reads YYNGEE. This CDR3 is built from 15 residues. The repertoire was sequenced with immunoSEQ multiplex PCR; TCRdb's copy has only in-frame clones and lacks some. The repertoire includes 120,000 or so clones, roughly 90% of them detected once, and around 40% sits in the top ten. The TCR was taken from a man over 45 in good health. Sequencing was done on a sample of blood. The chain combines TRBV9 with TRBJ2-7; a weak D match, TRBD1 (6 bases). CDR3 protein: CASSVEGDGFYEQYF. Written as DNA, the CDR3 is TGTGCCAGCAGCGTAGAGGGGGACGGGTTCTACGAGCAGTACTTC. The whole variable domain, filled in from reference TRBV9 and TRBJ2-7, reads DSGVTQTPKHLITATGQRVTLRCSPRSGDLSVYWYQQSLDQGLQFLIQYYNGEERAKGNILERFSAQQFPDLHSELNLSSLELGDSALYFCASSVEGDGFYEQYFGPGTRLTVT.